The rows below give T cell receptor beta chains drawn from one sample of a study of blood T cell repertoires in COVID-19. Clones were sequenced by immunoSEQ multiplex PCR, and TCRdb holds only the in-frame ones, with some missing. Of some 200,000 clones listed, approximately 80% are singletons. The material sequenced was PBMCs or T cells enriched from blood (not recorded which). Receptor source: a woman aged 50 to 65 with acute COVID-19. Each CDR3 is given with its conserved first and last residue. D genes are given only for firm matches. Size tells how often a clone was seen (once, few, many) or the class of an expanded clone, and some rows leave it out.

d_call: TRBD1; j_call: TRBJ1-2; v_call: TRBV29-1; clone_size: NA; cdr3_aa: CSVEGTGEPFYGYTF; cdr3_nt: TGCAGCGTTGAAGGGACAGGGGAGCCCTTCTATGGCTACACCTTC
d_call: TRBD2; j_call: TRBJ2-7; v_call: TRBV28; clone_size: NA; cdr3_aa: CASSVAGASSYEQYF; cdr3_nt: TGTGCCAGCAGCGTAGCGGGGGCGAGCTCCTACGAGCAGTACTTC
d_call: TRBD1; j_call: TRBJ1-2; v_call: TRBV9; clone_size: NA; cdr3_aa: CASSVEGTGLIYGYTF; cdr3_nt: TGTGCCAGCAGCGTAGAAGGGACAGGGTTGATCTATGGCTACACCTTC
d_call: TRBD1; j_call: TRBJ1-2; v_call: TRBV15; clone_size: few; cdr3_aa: CATSRGQGAYGYTF; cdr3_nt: TGTGCCACCAGCAGAGGACAGGGGGCCTATGGCTACACCTTC
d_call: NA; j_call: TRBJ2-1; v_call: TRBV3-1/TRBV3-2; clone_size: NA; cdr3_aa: CASSQAGAYNEQFF; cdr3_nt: TGTGCCAGCAGCCAAGCGGGGGCCTACAATGAGCAGTTCTTC
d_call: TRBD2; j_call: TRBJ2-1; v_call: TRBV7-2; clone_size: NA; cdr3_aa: CASTPLAGGLGNEQFF; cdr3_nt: TGTGCCAGCACCCCGCTAGCGGGGGGGCTAGGCAATGAGCAGTTCTTC
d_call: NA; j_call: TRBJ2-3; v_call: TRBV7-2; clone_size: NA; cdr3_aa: CASSISPPGDTQYF; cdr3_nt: TGTGCCAGCAGCATTAGCCCACCCGGGGATACGCAGTATTTT
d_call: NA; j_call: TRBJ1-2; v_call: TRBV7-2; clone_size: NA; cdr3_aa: CASSLTTLNYGYTF; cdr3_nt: TGTGCCAGCAGCTTAACGACACTTAACTATGGCTACACCTTC
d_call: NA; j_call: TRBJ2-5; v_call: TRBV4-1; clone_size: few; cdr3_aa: CASSHIRDTQYF; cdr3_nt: TGCGCCAGCAGCCATATAAGAGATACCCAGTACTTC
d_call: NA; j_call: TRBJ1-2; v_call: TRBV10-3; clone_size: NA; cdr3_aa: CAISPENYGYTF; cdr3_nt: TGTGCCATCTCCCCAGAAAACTATGGCTACACCTTC
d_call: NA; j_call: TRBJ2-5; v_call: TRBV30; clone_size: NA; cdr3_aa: CALSRTGETQYF; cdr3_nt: TGTGCCCTGTCGAGGACGGGGGAGACCCAGTACTTC
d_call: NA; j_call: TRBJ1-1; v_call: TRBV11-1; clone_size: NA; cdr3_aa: CASSWPTGTEAFF; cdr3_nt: TGTGCCAGCAGCTGGCCCACGGGAACTGAAGCTTTCTTT
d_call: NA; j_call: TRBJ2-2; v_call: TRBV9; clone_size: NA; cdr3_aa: CASGPGHFNTGELFF; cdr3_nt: TGTGCCAGCGGTCCGGGACACTTTAACACCGGGGAGCTGTTTTTT
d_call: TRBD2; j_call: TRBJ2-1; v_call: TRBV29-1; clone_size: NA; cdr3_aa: CSVEDSVREVTNEQFF; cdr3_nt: TGCAGCGTTGAAGACTCCGTCCGGGAGGTTACCAATGAGCAGTTCTTC